The following is a T cell receptor beta chain sequence with its context. These data belong to a study of blood T cell repertoires in COVID-19. Overall study: PBMCs, B-cell-depleted T cells, or T cells were the source of the cDNA or gDNA that made up the material.

Participants were aged roughly 18 to 90 years, lived in 25 or so US areas, and enrolled virtually. Clinical history as reported by participants underpinned cohort assignment. Symptom resolution, clearance, or two negative PCRs marked donors in Cohort 3 as recovered. This CDR3 has 12 amino acids. V lost 5 bases to trimming and J lost 5 bases, with 9 bases between them. The germline V gene has CDR1 LNHDA and CDR2 SQIVND (reference sequence). Produced via immunoSEQ multiplex PCR; TCRdb's table is partial and in-frame only. The sample lists around 250,000 clones; 80% to 90% were seen once. The chain uses TRBV19 and TRBJ2-5; D is unclear. The receptor was derived from a woman aged 45-60 years who had recovered from COVID-19. Sequenced input: PBMCs or T cells enriched from blood (not recorded which). CDR3 in amino acids: CASSDTSETQYF. The CDR3 nucleotides read TGTGCCAGTAGTGACACCTCGGAGACCCAGTACTTC.